What follows describes a single T cell receptor beta chain. This specimen comes from a study of T cell changes during pregnancy in multiple sclerosis. The CDR3 covers 16 residues. Deletions cut 4 bases from V and 0 bases from J, with 13 bases between. Germline lookup yields CDR1 SGHNT and CDR2 YYREEE (reference sequence). This table comes from immunoSEQ multiplex PCR, and its TCRdb copy is limited to in-frame clones, with some not included. Of around 100,000 clones in the sample, 75% to 95% are singletons; the top ten hold about 3.1%. This chain uses TRBV5-4 with TRBJ2-2; D perhaps matches TRBD1 (6 bases). The sequence was collected from a female donor with multiple sclerosis, enrolled in a pregnancy study. This sample comprised peripheral blood, obtained in the second trimester of pregnancy. This CDR3 reads CASSPLRTANTGELFF. For the CDR3, the DNA is TGTGCCAGCAGCCCCCTGAGGACAGCGAACACCGGGGAGCTGTTTTTT.